This T cell receptor beta chain was captured in a study of response to subunit inactivated influenza vaccine. Whole-study results and caveats: Each seasonal influenza vaccination, the authors suggested, recruits few new T cells.

This clonotype was detected only a few times. Its cognate antigen is unknown. This CDR3 is built from 15 residues. The germline V gene has CDR1 SGHRS and CDR2 YFSETQ. J was trimmed by 5 bases and V by 6 bases; bases with no gene match: 12. Via MiXCR, TCRdb re-called the RT-PCR reads, giving one row per CDR3 protein. The sample records around 490,000 distinct CDR3 sequences, less than 10% being singletons. The chain couples TRBV5-1 to TRBJ2-3; 7 bases line up with TRBD2. This specimen consisted of PBMCs from blood, obtained 23 months after vaccination. This receptor was taken from a man aged 45-69 years who received an inactivated influenza vaccine. As DNA, the CDR3 is TGCGCCAGCACCCGGGCGTCTAGCGGCGGAGATACGCAGTATTTT. It encodes CASTRASSGGDTQYF.